Listed below are T cell receptor beta chains from one sample, sequenced in a study of cytomegalovirus exposure and HLA in healthy donors. Only in-frame clones appear in the TCRdb table, and some are missing; sequencing was by immunoSEQ multiplex PCR. Of fewer than 150,000 clones in the sample, about four fifths were seen once. Sequenced material: PBMCs. Receptors were obtained from a man aged 25-40 years in good health and CMV-seronegative. Both conserved end residues are part of each CDR3. D genes are given only for firm matches. Part of the rows lack a size; the others show once, few, many or a class for expanded clones.

cdr3_length,j_call,v_call,d_call,clone_size,cdr3_nt,cdr3_aa
14,TRBJ1-1,TRBV9,.,.,TGTGCCAGCAGCGTAGTAGGGGGGAACACTGAAGCTTTCTTT,CASSVVGGNTEAFF
14,TRBJ2-3,TRBV4-1,TRBD2,.,TGCGCCAGCGGGGTCCGGGAGGGGCCAGATACGCAGTATTTT,CASGVREGPDTQYF
16,TRBJ2-7,TRBV15,.,.,TGTGCCACCAGCAGAGAAGGCGGGGTGAGCTCCTACGAGCAGTACTTC,CATSREGGVSSYEQYF
16,TRBJ1-1,TRBV13,.,.,TGTGCCAGCAGCTTAGGTCCCGTGGCAGGGAACACTGAAGCTTTCTTT,CASSLGPVAGNTEAFF
14,TRBJ2-7,TRBV28,.,.,TGTGCCAGCAGTTTACCTGACAGGTCCTACGAGCAGTACTTC,CASSLPDRSYEQYF
15,TRBJ2-3,TRBV28,TRBD1,few,TGTGCCAGCAGTTTGGAAGGACAGGGCACAGATACGCAGTATTTT,CASSLEGQGTDTQYF
18,TRBJ1-5,TRBV21-1,.,.,TGTGCCAGCAGCAAATCAGAAGCCTGGGGCTCGAGAAATCAGCCCCAGCATTTT,CASSKSEAWGSRNQPQHF
16,TRBJ2-1,TRBV5-4,TRBD2,.,TGTGCCAGCAGCCTGGGACTAGCTCTTCTTTACAATGAGCAGTTCTTC,CASSLGLALLYNEQFF
13,TRBJ1-2,TRBV30,.,.,TGTGCCTGGGGGAGGGGCGGATACTATGGCTACACCTTC,CAWGRGGYYGYTF
15,TRBJ2-7,TRBV5-6,TRBD2,.,TGTGTCAGCAGCGGGAGGGACCTTAAATCCTACGAGCAGTACTTC,CVSSGRDLKSYEQYF
12,TRBJ2-7,TRBV5-4,.,.,TGTGCCAGCAGCTTTAACGGGAACGAGCAGTACTTC,CASSFNGNEQYF
14,TRBJ2-7,TRBV6-1,.,.,TGTGCCAGCAGTGAAGGTCCAGGGGAGAAAGAGCAGTACTTC,CASSEGPGEKEQYF
16,TRBJ2-1,TRBV6-1,TRBD2,.,TGTGCCAGCAGTGAAGATCGGGGGGGGCCGCTCAATGAGCAGTTCTTC,CASSEDRGGPLNEQFF
16,TRBJ2-5,TRBV7-8,TRBD2,.,TGTGCCAGCAGCTTAAGGACTAGCGGGAGTTTGGAGACCCAGTACTTC,CASSLRTSGSLETQYF
11,TRBJ2-7,TRBV28,.,few,TGTGCCAGCGGGACTGTCTACGAGCAGTACTTC,CASGTVYEQYF
14,TRBJ1-5,TRBV28,TRBD1,.,TGTGCCAGCAGTCAGGGACAGGGTAGTCAGCCCCAGCATTTT,CASSQGQGSQPQHF
14,TRBJ2-5,TRBV29-1,.,.,TGCAGCGTTTTTGGGGGTAGCGGTCGATGGACCCAGTACTTC,CSVFGGSGRWTQYF
15,TRBJ2-3,TRBV21-1,.,.,TGTGCCAGCAGCAAGGGGCGGGGCATCGCAGATACGCAGTATTTT,CASSKGRGIADTQYF
18,TRBJ2-2,TRBV7-9,TRBD2,.,TGTGCCAGCAGCTCGGGACTAGCGGGGGGGAAGAACACCGGGGAGCTGTTTTTT,CASSSGLAGGKNTGELFF
18,TRBJ2-1,TRBV7-2,TRBD2,.,TGTGCCAGCAGCTTAGAACCTGTACTAGCGGGGGAATCTCGTGAGCAGTTCTTC,CASSLEPVLAGESREQFF
14,TRBJ1-2,TRBV5-1,TRBD1,.,TGCGCCAGCAGCCTGCCGGGGACAGGCTATGGCTACACCTTC,CASSLPGTGYGYTF
14,TRBJ1-1,TRBV18,.,.,TGTGCCAGCTCACATGGACAGAGGGCCACTGAAGCTTTCTTT,CASSHGQRATEAFF
12,TRBJ2-2,TRBV30,TRBD1,.,TGTGCCGCGGGACAGGGCACCGGGGAGCTGTTTTTT,CAAGQGTGELFF
17,TRBJ2-7,TRBV5-1,TRBD1,once,TGCGCCAGCGGGAGGGTGGACGGGACAGGGACGTTCTACGAGCAGTACTTC,CASGRVDGTGTFYEQYF
15,TRBJ2-5,TRBV7-7,TRBD2,few,TGTGCTAGCAGCTTATCGGGGGGGGGTCAAGAGACCCAGTACTTC,CASSLSGGGQETQYF
15,TRBJ2-3,TRBV2,.,few,TGTGCCAGCAGCTTGCGGGACCCAAGCACAGATACGCAGTATTTT,CASSLRDPSTDTQYF